Presented here are 24 T cell receptor beta chains from one specimen sequenced in a study of T-cell memory formation after mild COVID-19. TCRdb re-derived calls from the 5' RACE reads in MiXCR, one entry per CDR3 protein. The table records hundreds of thousands of distinct CDR3 sequences, approximately 19% of them present only once. Specimen: PBMCs or a T cell subset sorted from them (not recorded which). These receptors originate from an adult woman who had mild COVID-19 (a few samples of this study predate the infection). Cell type and time point are not known.

CDR3 nucleotide sequence: TGTGCCAGCAGCCAAGTCCAGTCAGATACGCAGTATTTT. Translating gives CASSQVQSDTQYF. The gene calls are TRBV14 and TRBJ2-3; no definite D call. The CDR3 is made up of 13 amino acids. The germline V gene has CDR1 SGHDN and CDR2 FVKESK. V was clipped by 1 base and J by 4 bases, with 6 bases between them.

V is TRBV6-5 and J is TRBJ1-2; no firm D call. Germline V gives CDR1 MNHEY, CDR2 SVGAGI. The CDR3 is 14 residues long. The V end lost 9 bases, the J end lost 1 base, and 15 bases lay between the germline ends. The CDR3 bases are TGTGCCAGAACGAGTCGGGCGATTAACTATGGCTACACCTTC. Translated, it gives CARTSRAINYGYTF.

The V and J genes are TRBV4-3 and TRBJ2-7; TRBD2 matches 7 bases. The V segment lost 0 bases and the J segment 6 bases; nucleotides outside the gene matches: 8. The CDR3 loop spans 15 amino acids. Germline CDR1 is LGHNA and CDR2 is YSLEER. The CDR3 sequence is CASSQDRLGRGEQYF. The DNA of the CDR3 is TGCGCCAGCAGCCAAGATCGACTAGGGAGGGGCGAGCAGTACTTC.

The chain recombines TRBV6-5 with TRBJ1-1; D perhaps matches TRBD1 (6 bases). Germline lookup yields CDR1 MNHEY and CDR2 SVGAGI. CDR3 length equals 14 residues. Trimming removed 5 bases at V and 1 base at J, with 11 bases between. CDR3 in DNA: TGTGCCAGCAGTGCGGACAGCCCGAACACTGAAGCTTTCTTT. The encoded protein is CASSADSPNTEAFF.

The genes are TRBV6-4 and TRBJ2-2; 7 bases are shared with TRBD1. V was pared by 8 bases and J by 2 bases, with 5 bases of the junction left unmatched. The CDR3 loop spans 14 amino acids. The germline CDR1 and CDR2 sequences are MRHNA and SNTAGT. The CDR3 sequence: CASRAGGNTGELFF. The CDR3 DNA is TGTGCCAGCCGGGCAGGGGGAAACACCGGGGAGCTGTTTTTT.

This chain uses TRBV12-3 or TRBV12-4 with TRBJ2-5; D unresolved. The CDR3 totals 13 residues. V was clipped by 6 bases and J by 1 base, with 9 bases between them. CDR3 region: CASRLDPQETQYF. In DNA, the CDR3 is TGTGCCAGCAGGTTGGATCCCCAAGAGACCCAGTACTTC.

The chain has TRBV6-6 and TRBJ1-3, with 7 bases matching TRBD1. V lost 7 bases to trimming and J lost 2 bases; unmatched junction nucleotides: 8. The CDR3 is 15 amino acids. CDR1 and CDR2 (germline): MNHNY, SVGAGI (reference sequence). CDR3 sequence reads: CASTTGVFAGNTIYF. The CDR3 DNA sequence: TGTGCCAGCACCACAGGGGTATTTGCTGGAAACACCATATATTTT.

The chain carries TRBV7-9 and TRBJ1-4; tentative D call: TRBD1 (6 bases). Per germline, CDR1 SEHNR and CDR2 FQNEAQ (reference sequence). The CDR3 totals 15 residues. V lost 5 bases and J 3 bases, leaving 13 bases between the germline ends. DNA for the CDR3: TGTGCCAGCAGCCCAGACAGGTGGCCTAATGAAAAACTGTTTTTT. It encodes CASSPDRWPNEKLFF.

This clonotype was found a few times. This chain links TRBV29-1 with TRBJ1-2, with D maybe TRBD1 (6 bases). CDR3 length: 12 residues. Germline CDR1 SQVTM, CDR2 ANQGSEA. V lost 7 bases to trimming and J lost 8 bases, with 17 bases between them. The CDR3 DNA sequence: TGCAGCGCCCGTGGGGGGGCGGAGGGCTACACCTTC. Translating it yields CSARGGAEGYTF.

The table lists this clonotype with a few counts. The V call is TRBV12-3 or TRBV12-4, the J call TRBJ2-3; TRBD2 agrees at 9 bases. V lost 5 bases and J lost 5; bases outside the gene matches: 8. The length of the CDR3 is 15 residues. The CDR3 DNA reads TGTGCCAGCAGTCTGGCGGGGGGGCCTAGAGATACGCAGTATTTT. It is translated as CASSLAGGPRDTQYF.

This clonotype was observed a few times. The chain links TRBV6-5 to TRBJ1-2; D may be TRBD1 (6 bases). In germline, CDR1 is MNHEY, CDR2 SVGAGI. V gave up 4 bases and J gave up 8 bases, with 11 bases separating them. This CDR3 is 12 amino acids long. CDR3 in amino acids: CASSFQGSGYTF. In DNA form, the CDR3 reads TGTGCCAGCAGTTTTCAGGGGAGCGGCTACACCTTC.

The genes are TRBV20-1 and TRBJ2-2; 7 nucleotides line up with TRBD1. The trim removed 3 bases at V and 4 bases at J, leaving 8 bases unmatched. CDR3 length: 15 residues. Germline loops: CDR1 DFQATT, CDR2 SNEGSKA (reference sequence). In nucleotides, the CDR3 is TGCAGTGCTAGGCCGGGACAGAGATCCACCGGGGAGCTGTTTTTT. Amino acids: CSARPGQRSTGELFF.

This chain uses TRBV7-2 with TRBJ1-5; D is unresolved. Trimming took off 1 base at V and 6 bases at J, with 7 bases between the two ends. The germline gives CDR1 SGHTA, CDR2 FQGNSA. This CDR3 has 13 amino acids. CDR3 sequence reads: CASSLGIGQPQHF. The CDR3 coding sequence is TGTGCCAGCAGCTTAGGAATCGGTCAGCCCCAGCATTTT.

The rearrangement uses TRBV6-5 and TRBJ1-4, with TRBD1 identical over 9 bases. CDR1 and CDR2 from the germline V gene are MNHEY and SVGAGI. CDR3 size: 12 residues. J gave up 14 bases and V 5 bases, and 6 bases lay outside the gene matches. The CDR3 DNA reads as TGTGCCAGCAGTCGATACGGGACAGGGCTGTTTTTT. It is translated as CASSRYGTGLFF.

The chain couples TRBV4-1 to TRBJ2-7; D is uncertain. Per germline, CDR1 MGHRA and CDR2 YSYEKL. The CDR3 contains 13 residues. V lost 1 base, J lost 3 bases, and 7 bases lay in between. CDR3 in amino acids: CASSQGVGYEQYF. As DNA, the CDR3 is TGCGCCAGCAGCCAAGGGGTAGGCTACGAGCAGTACTTC.

The rearrangement links TRBV6-6 to TRBJ1-1; 8 bases fit TRBD1. Germline-derived CDR1 and CDR2 are MNHNY and SVGAGI (reference sequence). The CDR3 loop spans 13 amino acids. V lost 7 bases, J lost 8 bases, and 9 bases stayed unmatched. CDR3 loop: CASKPGTGGEAFF. The CDR3 DNA is TGTGCCAGCAAACCCGGGACAGGAGGGGAAGCTTTCTTT.

This clonotype was found a few times. The chain has TRBV18 and TRBJ2-3; D is undetermined. This CDR3 spans 14 amino acids. Trimming took off 0 bases at V and 1 base at J, with 5 bases between the two ends. Looked up from germline, CDR1 is KGHSH and CDR2 is LQKENI. CDR3 DNA: TGTGCCAGCTCACCACCGAAGGGCACAGATACGCAGTATTTT. Its translation is CASSPPKGTDTQYF.

V and J are TRBV5-1 and TRBJ1-2, with TRBD1 identical over 7 bases. The V segment lost 0 bases and the J segment 3 bases; nucleotides outside the gene matches: 5. The germline CDR1 and CDR2 sequences are SGHRS and YFSETQ. The CDR3 contains 15 residues. This CDR3 is CASSLGKGTDYGYTF. CDR3 DNA: TGCGCCAGCAGCTTGGGAAAAGGGACAGACTATGGCTACACCTTC.

V is TRBV3-1 and J is TRBJ2-5; 15 nucleotides agree with TRBD2. CDR3 size: 17 residues. The junction had 8 bases not matched to a gene; V was cut back by 6 bases and J by 3 bases. The germline V gene encodes CDR1 LGHDT and CDR2 YNNKEL (reference sequence). This chain's CDR3 is CASRGTSGRTVEETQYF. The CDR3 coding sequence is TGTGCCAGCAGGGGGACTAGCGGGAGGACCGTCGAAGAGACCCAGTACTTC.

This clonotype was found many times. The chain carries TRBV5-1 and TRBJ2-2; 7 bases fit TRBD2. CDR3 length: 15 amino acids. CDR1 and CDR2 (germline): SGHRS, YFSETQ. J lost 0 bases, V lost 4 bases, and 3 bases had no gene match. The CDR3 reads CASSVLASNTGELFF. CDR3 nucleotide sequence: TGCGCCAGCAGCGTACTAGCGTCGAACACCGGGGAGCTGTTTTTT. Variable domain in full (rest from reference TRBV5-1 and TRBJ2-2): KAGVTQTPRYLIKTRGQQVTLSCSPISGHRSVSWYQQTPGQGLQFLFEYFSETQRNKGNFPGRFSGRQFSNSRSEMNVSTLELGDSALYLCASSVLASNTGELFFGEGSRLTVL.

This clonotype was recorded at least ten times. This chain joins TRBV4-2 and TRBJ2-1, with 7 bases matching TRBD2. The germline CDR1 and CDR2 sequences are LGHNA and YNFKEQ. The CDR3 sequence is 18 residues long. V shed 0 bases and J 7 bases; nucleotides not matched to a gene: 15. The CDR3 spells CASSQEVSLWTRGNEQFF. The CDR3 DNA reads TGTGCCAGCAGCCAAGAGGTTTCCCTCTGGACTAGGGGTAATGAGCAGTTCTTC.

This clonotype was observed a handful of times. The chain combines TRBV4-1 with TRBJ1-1, with a possible D match to TRBD1 (5 bases). CDR3 length: 13 residues. The germline V gene encodes CDR1 MGHRA and CDR2 YSYEKL. The V and J ends lost 0 bases and 6 bases respectively, with 8 bases between them. The DNA of the CDR3 is TGCGCCAGCAGCCAAGATTGGGGCTCTGAAGCTTTCTTT. Translation gives CASSQDWGSEAFF.

The chain links TRBV6-6 to TRBJ2-3, with D unresolved. Germline V gene lookup returns CDR1 MNHNY and CDR2 SVGAGI (reference sequence). V lost 5 bases, J lost 3 bases, and 12 bases lay in between. CDR3 length: 14 residues. CDR3 in amino acids: CASSPLGLTDTQYF. The CDR3 DNA reads as TGTGCCAGCAGTCCCCTCGGCTTGACAGATACGCAGTATTTT.

This clonotype was counted only a few times. The chain employs TRBV5-1 and TRBJ2-1, with D possibly being TRBD2 (5 bases). The CDR3 extends over 18 amino acids. The V gene lost 4 bases and the J gene lost 10 bases, with 30 bases spanning the gap. The V gene's germline CDR1 is SGHRS and CDR2 YFSETQ. The CDR3 is CASSQVLVVTSGISEQFF. DNA for the CDR3: TGCGCCAGCAGCCAGGTCCTAGTGGTAACTAGTGGTATCTCGGAGCAGTTCTTC.